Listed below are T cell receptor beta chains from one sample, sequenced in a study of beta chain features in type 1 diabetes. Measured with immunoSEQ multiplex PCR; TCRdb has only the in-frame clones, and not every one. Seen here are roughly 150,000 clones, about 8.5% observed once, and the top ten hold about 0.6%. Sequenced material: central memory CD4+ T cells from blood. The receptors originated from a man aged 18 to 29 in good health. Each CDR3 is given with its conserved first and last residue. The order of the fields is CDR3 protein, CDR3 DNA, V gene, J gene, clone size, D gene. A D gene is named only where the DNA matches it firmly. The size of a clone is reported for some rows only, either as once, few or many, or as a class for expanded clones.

CDR3aa: CASSPLDRNQPQHF; CDR3nt: TGTGCCAGCTCGCCCCTGGACAGGAATCAGCCCCAGCATTTT; v_gene: TRBV18; j_gene: TRBJ1-5; abundance: NA; d_gene: TRBD1
CDR3aa: CSGKRGVGLDTQYF; CDR3nt: TGCAGCGGGAAGCGGGGCGTCGGCTTGGATACGCAGTATTTT; v_gene: TRBV29-1; j_gene: TRBJ2-3; abundance: NA; d_gene: TRBD2
CDR3aa: CASSLLGGSSYNEQFF; CDR3nt: TGTGCCAGCAGCTTATTGGGGGGAAGCTCCTACAATGAGCAGTTCTTC; v_gene: TRBV7-3; j_gene: TRBJ2-1; abundance: few; d_gene: NA
CDR3aa: CASSLRGGGTSAFF; CDR3nt: TGTGCCAGCAGCTTACGGGGTGGAGGTACTTCTGCTTTCTTT; v_gene: TRBV7-8; j_gene: TRBJ1-1; abundance: NA; d_gene: NA
CDR3aa: CASSLTGTEDGYTF; CDR3nt: TGTGCCAGCAGTTTAACCGGGACAGAGGATGGCTACACCTTC; v_gene: TRBV6-5; j_gene: TRBJ1-2; abundance: few; d_gene: TRBD1
CDR3aa: CASSVEWTGYGEQYF; CDR3nt: TGTGCCAGCAGCGTAGAGTGGACAGGGTATGGCGAGCAGTACTTC; v_gene: TRBV9; j_gene: TRBJ2-7; abundance: NA; d_gene: TRBD1
CDR3aa: CASGGGWTGELFF; CDR3nt: TGTGCCAGTGGGGGGGGGTGGACCGGGGAGCTGTTTTTT; v_gene: TRBV6-1; j_gene: TRBJ2-2; abundance: few; d_gene: TRBD2
CDR3aa: CASSGIGTGNEKLFF; CDR3nt: TGCGCCAGCAGCGGAATTGGGACAGGGAATGAAAAACTGTTTTTT; v_gene: TRBV5-1; j_gene: TRBJ1-4; abundance: few; d_gene: TRBD1
CDR3aa: CASKEGLAGETQYF; CDR3nt: TGTGCCAGCAAAGAGGGGCTAGCGGGCGAGACCCAGTACTTC; v_gene: TRBV6-6; j_gene: TRBJ2-5; abundance: few; d_gene: TRBD2
CDR3aa: CASSPGQQTYEQYF; CDR3nt: TGTGCCAGCTCACCAGGGCAGCAGACCTACGAGCAGTACTTC; v_gene: TRBV18; j_gene: TRBJ2-7; abundance: NA; d_gene: NA
CDR3aa: CATSISWQPQHF; CDR3nt: TGTGCCACCAGTATCAGTTGGCAGCCCCAGCATTTT; v_gene: TRBV15; j_gene: TRBJ1-5; abundance: few; d_gene: NA
CDR3aa: CASSPETASNIQYF; CDR3nt: TGCGCCAGCAGCCCTGAGACAGCGTCGAACATTCAGTACTTC; v_gene: TRBV4-3; j_gene: TRBJ2-4; abundance: few; d_gene: NA
CDR3aa: CASTFGEETQYF; CDR3nt: TGTGCCAGCACCTTCGGGGAAGAGACCCAGTACTTC; v_gene: TRBV6-6; j_gene: TRBJ2-5; abundance: few; d_gene: NA
CDR3aa: CSVRTPGDEQYF; CDR3nt: TGCAGCGTTCGCACCCCCGGGGACGAGCAGTACTTC; v_gene: TRBV29-1; j_gene: TRBJ2-7; abundance: many; d_gene: NA
CDR3aa: CASSLYSTHEQYF; CDR3nt: TGTGCCAGCAGTTTATACAGTACCCACGAGCAGTACTTC; v_gene: TRBV27; j_gene: TRBJ2-7; abundance: NA; d_gene: NA
CDR3aa: CASSQEEGAVEKLFF; CDR3nt: TGTGCCAGCAGCCAAGAAGAAGGGGCTGTTGAAAAACTGTTTTTT; v_gene: TRBV4-2; j_gene: TRBJ1-4; abundance: NA; d_gene: NA
CDR3aa: CASSLPGHNSGANVLTF; CDR3nt: TGTGCCAGCAGCTTGCCGGGACATAACTCTGGGGCCAACGTCCTGACTTTC; v_gene: TRBV5-6; j_gene: TRBJ2-6; abundance: many; d_gene: NA
CDR3aa: CALSGQVIPLHF; CDR3nt: TGTGCCTTGTCGGGACAGGTGATTCCCCTCCACTTT; v_gene: TRBV30; j_gene: TRBJ1-6; abundance: NA; d_gene: TRBD1
CDR3aa: CASSQWGGVETQYF; CDR3nt: TGCGCCAGCAGCCAATGGGGGGGTGTGGAGACCCAGTACTTC; v_gene: TRBV4-3; j_gene: TRBJ2-5; abundance: many; d_gene: TRBD2
CDR3aa: CAITDSLPSYEQYF; CDR3nt: TGTGCCATCACAGACAGCCTACCCTCCTACGAGCAGTACTTC; v_gene: TRBV10-3; j_gene: TRBJ2-7; abundance: few; d_gene: NA
CDR3aa: CASSLRTSGEIYNEQFF; CDR3nt: TGTGCCAGTAGTCTGAGGACTAGCGGGGAGATTTACAATGAGCAGTTCTTC; v_gene: TRBV19; j_gene: TRBJ2-1; abundance: NA; d_gene: TRBD2
CDR3aa: CASSPREETMTEAFF; CDR3nt: TGTGCCAGCTCACCTCGCGAAGAGACAATGACTGAAGCTTTCTTT; v_gene: TRBV18; j_gene: TRBJ1-1; abundance: few; d_gene: NA
CDR3aa: CASRGLMNTEAFF; CDR3nt: TGTGCCAGCAGGGGGCTAATGAACACTGAAGCTTTCTTT; v_gene: TRBV6-1; j_gene: TRBJ1-1; abundance: few; d_gene: NA
CDR3aa: CASSQEGYEQYF; CDR3nt: TGTGCCAGCAGTCAGGAGGGCTACGAGCAGTACTTC; v_gene: TRBV10-3; j_gene: TRBJ2-7; abundance: NA; d_gene: NA
CDR3aa: CASSRDRANTEAFF; CDR3nt: TGTGCCAGCAGCCGGGACAGGGCCAACACTGAAGCTTTCTTT; v_gene: TRBV7-2; j_gene: TRBJ1-1; abundance: many; d_gene: TRBD1
CDR3aa: CSWGLQETQYF; CDR3nt: TGCAGCTGGGGACTCCAAGAGACCCAGTACTTC; v_gene: TRBV29-1; j_gene: TRBJ2-5; abundance: NA; d_gene: NA
CDR3aa: CASSPPGTRGGEQYF; CDR3nt: TGTGCCAGCTCACCCCCCGGGACCAGGGGTGGCGAGCAGTACTTC; v_gene: TRBV18; j_gene: TRBJ2-7; abundance: NA; d_gene: NA
CDR3aa: CATSNPGTSVYNEQFF; CDR3nt: TGTGCCACCAGCAACCCCGGGACTAGCGTTTACAATGAGCAGTTCTTC; v_gene: TRBV15; j_gene: TRBJ2-1; abundance: few; d_gene: TRBD2
CDR3aa: CASSLGTSGRRTYNEQFF; CDR3nt: TGTGCCAGCAGCTTAGGGACTAGCGGGAGGAGGACCTACAATGAGCAGTTCTTC; v_gene: TRBV7-9; j_gene: TRBJ2-1; abundance: few; d_gene: TRBD2
CDR3aa: CASSSLAGTSGPDTQYF; CDR3nt: TGTGCCAGCAGCTCCTTGGCCGGGACTAGCGGACCAGATACGCAGTATTTT; v_gene: TRBV7-3; j_gene: TRBJ2-3; abundance: few; d_gene: TRBD2
CDR3aa: CASSFVSSGMETQYF; CDR3nt: TGTGCCAGCAGCTTTGTTTCATCAGGGATGGAGACCCAGTACTTC; v_gene: TRBV5-6; j_gene: TRBJ2-5; abundance: many; d_gene: NA
CDR3aa: CASSEQGYEQYF; CDR3nt: TGTGCCAGCAGCGAACAGGGTTACGAGCAGTACTTC; v_gene: TRBV7-9; j_gene: TRBJ2-7; abundance: few; d_gene: NA
CDR3aa: CASTQGPYRDQPQHF; CDR3nt: TGTGCCAGTACCCAGGGGCCTTATAGAGATCAGCCCCAGCATTTT; v_gene: TRBV19; j_gene: TRBJ1-5; abundance: NA; d_gene: NA
CDR3aa: CASSFMGLFSYNEQFF; CDR3nt: TGTGCCAGCAGTTTTATGGGACTCTTCTCCTACAATGAGCAGTTCTTC; v_gene: TRBV28; j_gene: TRBJ2-1; abundance: few; d_gene: NA
CDR3aa: CASSLALTRDTGELFF; CDR3nt: TGTGCCAGCAGCTTAGCGCTAACTCGAGACACCGGGGAGCTGTTTTTT; v_gene: TRBV7-9; j_gene: TRBJ2-2; abundance: NA; d_gene: NA
CDR3aa: CATSVAGEGTGELFF; CDR3nt: TGTGCTACTAGCGTAGCGGGAGAGGGGACCGGGGAGCTGTTTTTT; v_gene: TRBV7-7; j_gene: TRBJ2-2; abundance: NA; d_gene: TRBD2
CDR3aa: CASKGLTDTEAFF; CDR3nt: TGTGCCAGCAAGGGGCTAACGGACACTGAAGCTTTCTTT; v_gene: TRBV2; j_gene: TRBJ1-1; abundance: NA; d_gene: NA
CDR3aa: CASLRQGAMYEQYF; CDR3nt: TGTGCCAGCCTAAGACAGGGGGCGATGTACGAGCAGTACTTC; v_gene: TRBV28; j_gene: TRBJ2-7; abundance: once; d_gene: TRBD1
CDR3aa: CSVEERGGGGNYGYTF; CDR3nt: TGCAGCGTTGAAGAGCGAGGAGGGGGCGGAAACTATGGCTACACCTTC; v_gene: TRBV29-1; j_gene: TRBJ1-2; abundance: few; d_gene: TRBD1
CDR3aa: CASSLLSDNQPQHF; CDR3nt: TGTGCCAGCAGCTTATTGAGCGACAATCAGCCCCAGCATTTT; v_gene: TRBV7-9; j_gene: TRBJ1-5; abundance: few; d_gene: NA
CDR3aa: CASSSPVPETQYF; CDR3nt: TGTGCCAGCAGCTCCCCAGTCCCTGAGACCCAGTACTTC; v_gene: TRBV7-2; j_gene: TRBJ2-5; abundance: few; d_gene: NA
CDR3aa: CSASTLQGRAEAFF; CDR3nt: TGCAGCGCCTCCACGCTCCAAGGGCGGGCTGAAGCTTTCTTT; v_gene: TRBV29-1; j_gene: TRBJ1-1; abundance: NA; d_gene: NA
CDR3aa: CAWRRGLRTDTQYF; CDR3nt: TGTGCCTGGAGAAGAGGGCTACGCACAGATACGCAGTATTTT; v_gene: TRBV30; j_gene: TRBJ2-3; abundance: few; d_gene: NA
CDR3aa: CASSYAVASPHEQYF; CDR3nt: TGTGCCAGCAGCTATGCAGTGGCTAGCCCCCACGAGCAGTACTTC; v_gene: TRBV7-2; j_gene: TRBJ2-7; abundance: once; d_gene: NA
CDR3aa: CASSQPPGQEGVCFF; CDR3nt: TGCGCCAGCAGTCAACCTCCGGGACAGGAGGGGGTGTGCTTTTTT; v_gene: TRBV23-1; j_gene: TRBJ1-4; abundance: few; d_gene: TRBD1
CDR3aa: CASSLQREVAHEQYF; CDR3nt: TGTGCCAGCAGCCTCCAGCGGGAGGTGGCCCACGAGCAGTACTTC; v_gene: TRBV4-2; j_gene: TRBJ2-7; abundance: many; d_gene: TRBD2
CDR3aa: CASSPDRNYGYTF; CDR3nt: TGTGCCAGCTCACCGGACAGGAACTATGGCTACACCTTC; v_gene: TRBV18; j_gene: TRBJ1-2; abundance: NA; d_gene: TRBD1